What follows describes a single TCR beta chain. Its target is not known. This record belongs to a study of cytomegalovirus exposure and HLA in healthy donors. Whole-study context: Caucasian-associated ancestry cluster membership applied to around 80% of some 400 genotyped donors. Study-level findings and limits: Trimming of TCR beta V- and J-genes showed a link, identified in a later analysis, to a missense DCLRE1C variant. Accurate prediction of HLA-A and HLA-B alleles (for most subjects) was reportedly achieved from TCR beta sequences. Earlier analysis found most TCR beta V segments productive about 87% or about 30% of the time.

Amplification used 60 Vbeta primers and 13 Jbeta primers. Assay used: immunoSEQ multiplex PCR; TCRdb lists only in-frame clones, some missing. The sample includes about 77,000 clones, approximately 78% of them seen just once. The V gene lost 6 bases and the J gene lost 12 bases, with 21 bases spanning the gap. Germline CDR1 and CDR2: MGHDK and SYGVNS. This CDR3 has 14 amino acids. The clonotype comes from a man aged 40-49 years in good health and CMV-seronegative. The chain employs TRBV25-1 and TRBJ2-1; TRBD1 might be the D (5 bases). Sequencing input: PBMCs. CDR3 residues: CASSTRTLTMGQFF. CDR3 coding DNA: TGTGCCAGCAGCACGCGGACACTTACAATGGGGCAGTTCTTC.